Listed below are T cell receptor beta chains from one sample, sequenced in a study of a mutant IDH1 vaccine in newly diagnosed glioma. Using immunoSEQ multiplex PCR, the repertoire was profiled, and TCRdb retains in-frame clones only, with some absent. Here the sample spans 99,000 or so clones, about 90% being singletons. Sequenced here: PBMCs, sampled from a glioma patient treated with radiotherapy, temozolomide or both. The source of these receptors is a woman aged 45-59 years with glioma. Each CDR3 is given with its conserved first and last residue. The order of the fields is V gene, J gene, D gene, clone size, CDR3 protein, CDR3 DNA. The D gene is left open where the match is weak. Where a row states a size, it is once, few, many or the class of an expanded clone; other rows omit it.

>TRBV19|TRBJ1-2|TRBD1|.
CASSLRPGQRRDNGYTF
TGTGCCAGTAGTCTCCGTCCGGGACAGCGTCGGGACAATGGCTACACCTTC
>TRBV5-8|TRBJ2-6|.|.
CASSFGTDLSGANVLTF
TGTGCCAGCAGCTTTGGGACTGATCTCTCTGGGGCCAACGTCCTGACTTTC
>TRBV21-1|TRBJ1-5|.|few
CASSLRTGGNQPQHF
TGTGCCAGCAGCCTGAGGACAGGAGGCAATCAGCCCCAGCATTTT
>TRBV7-9|TRBJ1-2|TRBD1|.
CASSLETGDYGYTF
TGTGCCAGCAGTTTAGAAACAGGGGATTATGGCTACACCTTC
>TRBV30|TRBJ2-7|.|.
CAWTTRPGRSPYEQYF
TGTGCCTGGACCACTAGACCGGGCCGCTCCCCCTACGAGCAGTACTTC
>TRBV27|TRBJ2-7|.|.
CASRKDGTYNSYEQYF
TGTGCCAGCAGGAAAGACGGGACTTACAACTCCTACGAGCAGTACTTC
>TRBV19|TRBJ1-5|TRBD1|.
CASSRRTGERQPQHF
TGTGCCAGTAGCAGACGGACAGGGGAACGTCAGCCCCAGCATTTT
>TRBV28|TRBJ2-3|TRBD2|.
CASSPSSGGFTDTQYF
TGTGCCAGCAGCCCGAGTAGCGGGGGGTTCACAGATACGCAGTATTTT
>TRBV2|TRBJ2-6|.|.
CAWPGSGANVLTF
TGTGCCTGGCCAGGGTCTGGGGCCAACGTCCTGACTTTC
>TRBV19|TRBJ1-1|.|.
CASSISGFDNTEAFF
TGTGCCAGTAGTATTTCTGGGTTTGATAACACTGAAGCTTTCTTT
>TRBV10-3|TRBJ2-7|TRBD1|.
CASAGQGTYEQYF
TGTGCCAGTGCGGGACAGGGGACCTACGAGCAGTACTTC
>TRBV28|TRBJ2-7|.|once
CASTDLRDPPHEQYF
TGTGCCAGCACCGACTTGCGAGACCCCCCCCACGAGCAGTACTTC
>TRBV7-3|TRBJ2-3|TRBD1|once
CASSLGTGLEDTQYF
TGTGCCAGCAGCTTAGGGACAGGGCTGGAAGATACGCAGTATTTT
>TRBV10-1|TRBJ2-7|TRBD1|.
CASSELQGAYEQYF
TGCGCCAGCAGTGAACTCCAGGGGGCCTACGAGCAGTACTTC
>TRBV9|TRBJ2-7|.|.
CASSPVPGTYEQYF
TGTGCCAGCAGCCCAGTGCCAGGGACCTACGAGCAGTACTTC
>TRBV30|TRBJ1-2|.|.
CAWRGRVGDYGYTF
TGTGCCTGGAGGGGGCGAGTGGGCGATTATGGCTACACCTTC
>TRBV6-5|TRBJ1-5|.|few
CASSPTAKNQPQHF
TGTGCCAGCAGCCCAACCGCCAAAAATCAGCCCCAGCATTTT
>TRBV2|TRBJ2-7|.|.
CATGELEPLLPHEQYF
TGTGCCACCGGAGAGCTTGAGCCCCTGCTGCCCCACGAGCAGTACTTC
>TRBV29-1|TRBJ2-7|.|.
CSVILGYEQYF
TGCAGCGTTATTCTTGGGTACGAGCAGTACTTC
>TRBV9|TRBJ2-5|.|.
CASSSLDQETQYF
TGTGCCAGCAGCTCCCTAGACCAAGAGACCCAGTACTTC
>TRBV11-1|TRBJ2-2|.|once
CASSFNGRELFF
TGTGCCAGCAGCTTTAATGGGCGGGAGCTGTTTTTT
>TRBV28|TRBJ1-2|.|.
CASSLGAGDNYGYTF
TGTGCCAGCAGTTTAGGGGCTGGTGATAACTATGGCTACACCTTC
>TRBV6-6|TRBJ1-4|.|few
CASSLTGPGEKLFF
TGTGCCAGCAGCCTTACCGGGCCGGGGGAAAAACTGTTTTTT
>TRBV29-1|TRBJ1-3|.|.
CSVVASSGNTIYF
TGCAGCGTTGTTGCTAGCTCTGGAAACACCATATATTTT
>TRBV5-4|TRBJ2-7|TRBD2|.
CASSLASGRGWLSYEQYF
TGTGCCAGCAGTCTGGCTAGCGGGAGGGGCTGGTTATCCTACGAGCAGTACTTC
>TRBV5-5|TRBJ1-2|.|.
CASSLMEGVGGYTF
TGTGCCAGCAGCCTAATGGAGGGTGTGGGCGGCTACACCTTC
>TRBV2|TRBJ1-1|.|.
CASSMGDRAFF
TGTGCCAGCAGTATGGGGGATCGAGCTTTCTTT
>TRBV7-6|TRBJ2-7|TRBD2|.
CASSPGLAGGPSEQYF
TGTGCCAGCAGCCCCGGACTAGCGGGAGGACCATCGGAGCAGTACTTC
>TRBV2|TRBJ2-1|.|few
CASSETSFEQFF
TGTGCCAGCAGTGAGACTAGTTTCGAGCAGTTCTTC
>TRBV30|TRBJ1-2|.|.
CAWTGANYGYTF
TGTGCCTGGACAGGCGCTAACTATGGCTACACCTTC